Presented here are 20 T cell receptor beta chains from one specimen sequenced in a study of response to subunit inactivated influenza vaccine. TCRdb passed the RT-PCR reads through MiXCR, listing each CDR3 protein once. The sample lists about 780,000 distinct CDR3 sequences, about 18% occurring once. Material: PBMCs from blood, obtained more than 4 days after vaccination. Receptors originate from a man aged 50-59 years who received an inactivated influenza vaccine.

There are a few counts of this clonotype. The V and J genes are TRBV24-1 and TRBJ2-3; the match to TRBD1 covers 7 bases. Germline CDR1 is KGHDR and CDR2 is SFDVKD. This CDR3 comprises 15 residues. V lost 8 bases and J lost 0; bases outside the gene matches: 7. CDR3 coding DNA: TGTGCCACCATGCTTTCGGGACAGAGCACAGATACGCAGTATTTT. Translation gives CATMLSGQSTDTQYF.

This clonotype showed up just a few times. V usage is TRBV3-1 and J usage is TRBJ2-2; D unresolved. The CDR3 is made up of 14 amino acids. Germline V gene lookup returns CDR1 LGHDT and CDR2 YNNKEL (reference sequence). V was shortened by 4 bases and J by 9 bases, with 15 bases between the two germline ends. The CDR3 region has the DNA TGTGCCAGCAGCCCTCGGGTCCCACACAGGGAGCTGTTTTTT. Amino acids: CASSPRVPHRELFF.

V gene TRBV11-2 combines with J gene TRBJ2-1; D may be TRBD2 (6 bases). Trimming removed 4 bases from V and 5 bases from J, with 18 bases in between. The germline V gene has CDR1 SGHAT and CDR2 FQNNGV. The CDR3 runs to 16 residues. The DNA of the CDR3 is TGTGCCAGCAGCTCCCGGCTGACGGGGGACCACAATGAGCAGTTCTTC. It translates to CASSSRLTGDHNEQFF.

This clonotype was counted many times. The chain is built from TRBV5-1 and TRBJ2-3; 7 nucleotides align to TRBD1. The CDR3 runs to 16 residues. Per germline, CDR1 SGHRS and CDR2 YFSETQ. Trimming took 0 bases from V and 0 from J; bases not matched to a gene: 4. CDR3: CASSLGGRGSTDTQYF. The CDR3 region has the DNA TGCGCCAGCAGCTTGGGTGGCAGGGGGAGCACAGATACGCAGTATTTT.

This clonotype was observed a handful of times. This chain joins TRBV30 and TRBJ2-1, with D perhaps assigned TRBD1 or TRBD2 (5 bases each). Per germline, CDR1 GTSNPN and CDR2 SVGIG (reference sequence). The V end was cut by 8 bases, the J end by 0 bases, with 20 bases between. The CDR3 has 16 amino acids. In nucleotides, the CDR3 is TGTGCCAGCTATGGCGAGGGGAAGATCTCCTACAATGAGCAGTTCTTC. Encoded protein: CASYGEGKISYNEQFF.

V usage is TRBV9 and J usage is TRBJ2-1; D not resolved. Germline values: CDR1 SGDLS, CDR2 YYNGEE. CDR3 length equals 14 residues. Trimming pared 2 bases from V and 5 bases from J, leaving 11 bases between. The CDR3 reads CASSVSPTNNEQFF. CDR3 coding DNA: TGTGCCAGCAGCGTCTCCCCAACAAACAATGAGCAGTTCTTC.

This clonotype has a handful of counts. This chain connects TRBV12-3 or TRBV12-4 to TRBJ1-2; a possible D gene is TRBD1 (5 bases). V was pared by 5 bases and J by 4 bases, with 14 bases between. This CDR3 region has 14 residues. The CDR3 coding sequence is TGTGCCAGCAGTCGGCAGGGAACAAGCTATGGCTACACCTTC. This sequence encodes CASSRQGTSYGYTF.

This chain links TRBV20-1 with TRBJ2-7; possibly TRBD2 for D (6 bases). The CDR3 has 12 residues. Between the trimmed V and J ends, which lost 6 bases and 1 base, there was a span of 10 bases. CDR1 and CDR2 (germline): DFQATT, SNEGSKA (reference sequence). The CDR3 DNA reads TGCAGTGCACCCGGACTATCCTACGAGCAGTACTTC. It is translated as CSAPGLSYEQYF.

This chain connects TRBV7-9 to TRBJ1-1, with TRBD1 identical over 7 bases. V shed 6 bases and J 3 bases; nucleotides not matched to a gene: 4. CDR3 length: 13 amino acids. CDR1 is SEHNR and CDR2 is FQNEAQ in the germline V gene (reference sequence). This CDR3 is CASRKTGDTEAFF. DNA for the CDR3: TGTGCCAGCAGAAAAACAGGGGACACTGAAGCTTTCTTT.

This clonotype occurred many times. This chain connects TRBV29-1 to TRBJ2-1, with 9 positions matching TRBD2. The V gene end was trimmed by 0 bases and the J gene end by 2 bases; junction bases not matched to a gene: 2. Germline values: CDR1 SQVTM, CDR2 ANQGSEA. This CDR3 comprises 15 residues. This chain's CDR3 is CSVEDRLAAYNEQFF. The CDR3 DNA reads as TGCAGCGTTGAAGATAGACTAGCGGCCTACAATGAGCAGTTCTTC.

The rearrangement uses TRBV19 and TRBJ2-2; D gene unclear. With 3 bases removed from V and 0 bases from J, the gap between germline ends came to 11 bases. CDR1 is LNHDA and CDR2 is SQIVND in the germline V gene (reference sequence). This CDR3 spans 16 amino acids. DNA for the CDR3: TGTGCCAGTAGTATGGATGGATTCACGAACACCGGGGAGCTGTTTTTT. This codes for CASSMDGFTNTGELFF.

This clonotype was recorded a few times. V and J are TRBV10-3 and TRBJ1-1, with no clear D. The germline V gene encodes CDR1 ENHRY and CDR2 SYGVKD. The ends were cut back, 4 bases at V and 0 bases at J, with 0 bases in the middle. The CDR3 covers 11 residues. The CDR3 region is CAISVNTEAFF. The CDR3 DNA is TGTGCCATCAGTGTGAACACTGAAGCTTTCTTT.

V usage is TRBV7-9 and J usage is TRBJ2-7, with 8 positions matching TRBD2. Germline V gene data show CDR1 as SEHNR and CDR2 as FQNEAQ (reference sequence). The length of the CDR3 is 15 residues. Trimming at V came to 0 bases and at J to 2 bases, leaving 3 bases not matched to a gene. The chain's CDR3 is CASSLAAGRAYEQYF. The CDR3 DNA reads as TGTGCCAGCAGCTTAGCAGCCGGGAGGGCCTACGAGCAGTACTTC.

V usage is TRBV20-1 and J usage is TRBJ2-1; D is perhaps TRBD2 (6 bases). Germline assignment: CDR1 DFQATT and CDR2 SNEGSKA (reference sequence). Trimming took 1 base from V and 5 from J, leaving 18 bases between them. The length of the CDR3 is 16 residues. The CDR3 reads CSARGLRDPGNNEQFF. For the CDR3, the DNA is TGCAGTGCTAGAGGTTTGCGGGACCCGGGAAACAATGAGCAGTTCTTC.

This clonotype has more than one count but fewer than ten. This rearrangement joins TRBV11-1 to TRBJ2-5, with D perhaps matching TRBD1 (7 bases). V shed 3 bases and J shed 5 bases, with 16 bases lying between them. This CDR3 spans 15 amino acids. The germline gives CDR1 SGHAT, CDR2 FQDESV (reference sequence). The CDR3 region is CASSLTRGRRETQYF. For the CDR3, the DNA is TGTGCCAGCAGCTTGACCAGGGGGAGGAGGGAGACCCAGTACTTC.

The gene calls are TRBV27 and TRBJ2-5; TRBD2 is a possible D gene (6 bases). The CDR3 covers 12 residues. Trimming removed 8 bases from V and 0 bases from J, with 7 bases in between. Per germline, CDR1 MNHEY and CDR2 SMNVEV (reference sequence). CDR3 in amino acids: CASRDYQETQYF. The CDR3 DNA follows: TGTGCCAGCCGGGACTACCAAGAGACCCAGTACTTC.

This clonotype was detected only a few times. The chain employs TRBV6-1 and TRBJ2-3, with D maybe TRBD1 (5 bases). The germline V gene has CDR1 MNHNS and CDR2 SASEGT. Trimming stripped 7 bases from V and 3 bases from J, with 14 bases between. The CDR3 extends over 14 amino acids. The CDR3 coding sequence is TGTGCCAGCATTCCGCCAGGGTCGACAGATACGCAGTATTTT. The encoded protein is CASIPPGSTDTQYF.

This clonotype showed up just a few times. CDR3 in amino acids: CASSQNRASNQPQHF. For the CDR3, the DNA is TGTGCCAGCAGCCAGAACAGGGCTAGCAATCAGCCCCAGCATTTT. The chain recombines TRBV7-2 with TRBJ1-5; D perhaps matches TRBD1 (6 bases). V was clipped by 5 bases and J by 0 bases, with 11 bases between them. In germline, CDR1 is SGHTA, CDR2 FQGNSA. The CDR3 loop spans 15 amino acids. The full variable domain, with the rest looked up from reference TRBV7-2 and TRBJ1-5, is GAGVSQSPSNKVTEKGKDVELRCDPISGHTALYWYRQSLGQGLEFLIYFQGNSAPDKSGLPSDRFSAERTGGSVSTLTIQRTQQEDSAVYLCASSQNRASNQPQHFGDGTRLSIL.

This clonotype was seen more than once but under ten times. The genes are TRBV20-1 and TRBJ2-1; possible D gene TRBD2, 6 bases. V was shortened by 3 bases and J by 12 bases, with 15 bases between the two germline ends. This CDR3 has 12 residues. Germline assignment: CDR1 DFQATT and CDR2 SNEGSKA (reference sequence). CDR3 DNA sequence: TGCAGTGCTAGGGGCACGGGACTCTCGCAGTTCTTC. This gives the protein CSARGTGLSQFF.

This chain joins TRBV6-2 or TRBV6-3 and TRBJ1-1; D is unclear. The CDR3 has 12 amino acids. V was cut by 5 bases and J by 10 bases, with 14 bases left in between. From germline, CDR1 is MNHEY and CDR2 SVGEGT. CDR3 amino acids: CASSLPPVRAFF. The CDR3 DNA sequence: TGTGCCAGCAGTCTGCCGCCAGTCAGAGCTTTCTTT.